The source of this T cell receptor (beta chain) is a study of OX40 agonist ivuxolimab in advanced cancers. Broader study findings: CD8+ T cells showed, on average, more clonal expansion than CD4+ cells.

This CDR3 region has 12 residues. The germline V and J ends were trimmed by 3 bases and 3 bases, with 3 bases remaining between them. Looked up from germline, CDR1 is SEHNR and CDR2 is FQNEAQ (reference sequence). Sequencing used immunoSEQ multiplex PCR; TCRdb keeps in-frame clones, though not all of them. The sample comprises under 200,000 clones, 94% of which are singletons, and about 0.31% rests with the top ten. Details on this clone: The target antigen is unknown.

The V and J genes are TRBV7-9 and TRBJ1-5, with unresolved D. This TCR was recovered from an adult with an advanced solid tumor such as melanoma, head and neck, liver or kidney cancer. Material: CD4+ or CD8+ T cells sorted from blood, obtained in a trial of the OX40 agonist ivuxolimab. The DNA for the CDR3 is TGTGCCAGCAGCTTGGACAATCAGCCCCAGCATTTT. Translated: CASSLDNQPQHF.